The 2 T cell receptor beta chains given below trace back to one sample, sequenced in a study of cytomegalovirus exposure and HLA in healthy donors. The primer mix had 60 Vbeta and 13 Jbeta primers. Assay used: immunoSEQ multiplex PCR; TCRdb lists only in-frame clones, some missing. The sample contains 160,000 or so clones, less than 80% of which appear only once. Material for sequencing was PBMCs. Source of these receptors: a woman aged 40-49 years in good health and CMV-seronegative.

The V gene is TRBV5-1, the J gene TRBJ2-1; TRBD2 agrees at 7 bases. CDR3 length: 16 residues. Unmatched junction bases numbered 8, after V lost 4 bases and J lost 1 base. Germline loops: CDR1 SGHRS, CDR2 YFSETQ. The CDR3 loop reads CASSGEGGPSYNEQFF. CDR3 nucleotide sequence: TGCGCCAGCAGCGGGGAGGGAGGGCCTTCCTACAATGAGCAGTTCTTC.

This clone was detected only a few times. The chain uses TRBV4-3 and TRBJ2-1, with D possibly TRBD2 on 6 matching bases. Trimming left V 1 base short and J 2 bases short, with 15 bases between. CDR1 is LGHNA and CDR2 is YSLEER in the germline V gene. The CDR3 is 17 amino acids. Written as DNA, the CDR3 is TGCGCCAGCAGCCAAGTGATCGGACTACCTACCTACAATGAGCAGTTCTTC. Its translation is CASSQVIGLPTYNEQFF.